This note documents a single T cell receptor (beta chain) sequence. Its antigen remains unknown. This entry is derived from a study of shared clonotypes between healthy human individuals. A deep-level run was used for the assay. Sequencing was performed with immunoSEQ multiplex PCR; in TCRdb, only in-frame clones are kept and a portion is missing. The table includes fewer than 550,000 clones, 75% to 80% detected once. Overall study results and limits: Blood was the only sampled material, and tissue repertoires likely differ.

The CDR3 contains 13 residues. Germline CDR1 is SQVTM and CDR2 is ANQGSEA. With V trimmed by 7 bases and J by 9 bases, 10 bases remained unmatched. The clonotype was recovered from a woman between 35 and 50 years old in good health. Some clones in this sample may be carry-over from other donors' samples. Sequencing was done on a sample of PBMCs. The chain carries TRBV29-1 and TRBJ2-7; 12 bases are shared with TRBD2. As DNA, the CDR3 is TGCAGCGCCTCCGGGACTAGCGGGCCGTTGCAGTACTTC. Translation: CSASGTSGPLQYF.